The rows below give T cell receptor beta chains drawn from one sample of a study of blood T cell repertoires in COVID-19. Profiling relied on immunoSEQ multiplex PCR, and the TCRdb table lists in-frame clones only, not all of them. The sample includes 90,000 or so clones, 81% of them seen just once. Specimen: peripheral blood. The receptors derive from an elderly man with active or convalescent COVID-19. CDR3s include the opening cysteine and the closing phenylalanine or tryptophan. The D gene is left open where the match is weak. Expanded clones get a size class; other rows say once, few or many, or leave the size out.

clone_size	v_call	d_call	j_call	cdr3_nt	cdr3_aa
-	TRBV9	TRBD1	TRBJ1-6	TGTGCCAGCAGTAGGACAGGCGCCGCATTTAATTCACCCCTCCACTTT	CASSRTGAAFNSPLHF
-	TRBV5-4	-	TRBJ2-2	TGTGCCAGCAGCCCGCCGGGGAACACCGGGGAGCTGTTTTTT	CASSPPGNTGELFF
-	TRBV28	-	TRBJ2-5	TGTGCCAGCAGTCTTCTTCCTATGGACAGTATAATCTTCCAAGAGACCCAGTACTTC	CASSLLPMDSIIFQETQYF
many	TRBV19	-	TRBJ1-2	TGTGCCAGTAGTAGGACAAGGAGCGTCTATGGCTACACCTTC	CASSRTRSVYGYTF
-	TRBV21-1	-	TRBJ2-2	TGTGCCAGCAGCAAATACAGGGTTTTCCCCGGGGAGCTGTTTTTT	CASSKYRVFPGELFF
-	TRBV11-2	-	TRBJ2-5	TGTGCCAGCAGCGAATACGGACAGGGAGTCCCCAAGACTAGCGAGACCCAGTACTTC	CASSEYGQGVPKTSETQYF
-	TRBV29-1	-	TRBJ1-1	TGCAGCGCTTCGGACAGTGCCGACACTGAAGCTTTCTTT	CSASDSADTEAFF
-	TRBV25-1	-	TRBJ2-6	TGTGCCAGCAGTGAAGTGAGGGGGTATGGGGCCAACGTCCTGACTTTC	CASSEVRGYGANVLTF
-	TRBV4-1	-	TRBJ1-5	TGCGCCAGCAGCCACCCAGGGATAGCCGGTCAGCCCCAGCATTTT	CASSHPGIAGQPQHF
-	TRBV15	-	TRBJ2-6	TGTGCCACCAGCAGGGAGACGGCCGTTTCTGGGGCCAACGTCCTGACTTTC	CATSRETAVSGANVLTF
once	TRBV7-8	-	TRBJ1-6	TGTGCCAGCAGCCCCACCGGGACTACGAGGTCACCCCTCCACTTT	CASSPTGTTRSPLHF
-	TRBV3-1/TRBV3-2	-	TRBJ2-3	TGTGCCAGCAGCCAACCGGGAGTTACGCAGTATTTT	CASSQPGVTQYF
-	TRBV28	TRBD2	TRBJ2-3	TGTGCCAGCAGTAGGAAAGCGGGGGGGGTCAATACGCAGTATTTT	CASSRKAGGVNTQYF
-	TRBV2	TRBD2	TRBJ2-1	TGTGCCAGCAGTGGCGCGGGGGGTAGCAATGAGCAGTTCTTC	CASSGAGGSNEQFF
-	TRBV5-4	TRBD1	TRBJ2-4	TGTGCCAGCAGCACTGAAAGGGACAGGGCAACCAAAAACATTCAGTACTTC	CASSTERDRATKNIQYF
-	TRBV30	-	TRBJ1-4	TGTGCCTGGGCCTGGGGGGGCTTGGGTGAAAAACTGTTTTTT	CAWAWGGLGEKLFF
-	TRBV2	TRBD1	TRBJ1-5	TGTGCCAGCAGGTTACAGGGGAGTCAGCCCCAGCATTTT	CASRLQGSQPQHF
few	TRBV4-1	TRBD1	TRBJ1-2	TGCGCCAGCAGCCAAGGACAGGGGGTGAACTATGGCTACACCTTC	CASSQGQGVNYGYTF
-	TRBV7-2	-	TRBJ2-7	TGTGCCAGCAGCGCAACCGGGGTAAGCTCCTACGAGCAGTACTTC	CASSATGVSSYEQYF
-	TRBV7-9	-	TRBJ1-1	TGTGCCAGCACCCTCCTCCCCATCGGTGAAGCTTTCTTT	CASTLLPIGEAFF
-	TRBV28	-	TRBJ1-2	TGTGCCAGCAGTTTCCCCTTGGGGCAGCTCGACGGCTACACCTTC	CASSFPLGQLDGYTF
-	TRBV20-1	-	TRBJ2-7	TGCAGTGCTAGCCTAGAGGGGCAGTACTTC	CSASLEGQYF
-	TRBV9	TRBD2	TRBJ2-5	TGTGCCAGCAGCGTAGGAGCGGGGGGCGGAGAGACCCAGTACTTC	CASSVGAGGGETQYF
-	TRBV4-3	TRBD1	TRBJ1-1	TGCGCCAGCAGCCAATCCACAGGGGTAGGCACTGAAGCTTTCTTT	CASSQSTGVGTEAFF